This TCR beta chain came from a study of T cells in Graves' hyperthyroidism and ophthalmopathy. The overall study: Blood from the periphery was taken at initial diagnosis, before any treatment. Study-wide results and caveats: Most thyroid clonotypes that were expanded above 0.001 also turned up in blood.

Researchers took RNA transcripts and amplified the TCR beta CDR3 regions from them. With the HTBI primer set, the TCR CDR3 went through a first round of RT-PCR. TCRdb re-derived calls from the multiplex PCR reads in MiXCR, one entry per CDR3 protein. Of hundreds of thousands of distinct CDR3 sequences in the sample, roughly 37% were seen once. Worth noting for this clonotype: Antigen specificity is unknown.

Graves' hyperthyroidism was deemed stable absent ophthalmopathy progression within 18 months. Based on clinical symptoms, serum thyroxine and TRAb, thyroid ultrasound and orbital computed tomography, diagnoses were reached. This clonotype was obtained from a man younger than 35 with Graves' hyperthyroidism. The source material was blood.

The CDR3 DNA follows: TGTGCCAGCAGCTCCACGGCCCTGGACAGTGGAGACGAAAAACTGTTTTTT. It yields the protein CASSSTALDSGDEKLFF. The chain recombines TRBV11-2 with TRBJ1-4; tentative D call: TRBD1 (6 bases). Trimming removed 4 bases from V and 8 bases from J, with 23 bases in between. In germline, CDR1 is SGHAT, CDR2 FQNNGV. The CDR3 consists of 17 residues. Full variable domain (missing parts from reference TRBV11-2 and TRBJ1-4): EAGVAQSPRYKIIEKRQSVAFWCNPISGHATLYWYQQILGQGPKLLIQFQNNGVVDDSQLPKDRFSAERLKGVDSTLKIQPAKLEDSAVYLCASSSTALDSGDEKLFFGSGTQLSVL.